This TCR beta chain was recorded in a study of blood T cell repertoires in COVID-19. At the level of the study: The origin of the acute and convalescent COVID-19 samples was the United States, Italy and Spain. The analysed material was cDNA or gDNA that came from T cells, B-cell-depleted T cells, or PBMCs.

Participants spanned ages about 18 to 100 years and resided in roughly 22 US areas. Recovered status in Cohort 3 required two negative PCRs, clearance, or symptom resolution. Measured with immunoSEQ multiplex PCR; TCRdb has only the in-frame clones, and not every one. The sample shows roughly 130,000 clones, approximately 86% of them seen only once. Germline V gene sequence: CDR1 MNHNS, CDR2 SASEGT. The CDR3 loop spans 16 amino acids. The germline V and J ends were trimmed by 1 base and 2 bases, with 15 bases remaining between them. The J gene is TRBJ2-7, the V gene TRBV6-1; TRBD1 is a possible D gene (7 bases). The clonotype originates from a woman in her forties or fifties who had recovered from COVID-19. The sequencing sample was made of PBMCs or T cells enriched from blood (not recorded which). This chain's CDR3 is CASSEGGGGNPYEQYF. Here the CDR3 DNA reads TGTGCCAGCAGTGAAGGAGGGGGCGGGAACCCCTACGAGCAGTACTTC.